This paragraph reports one TCR beta chain. What it binds is unknown. 5'RACE template switching generated TCR cDNA, adding a universal primer site and UMIs. TCRdb analysed the 5' RACE reads with MiXCR anew, one entry per CDR3 protein. The sample shows some 560,000 distinct CDR3 sequences, 15% to 20% of them seen only once. The data derive from a study of T cells after yellow fever vaccination. The wider study: Those fractions that held only low numbers of cells were prepared using the SMART-Seq v4 Ultra Low Input RNA kit.

Study results and limitations: Just a small share of clonotypes turned up in the CD4 compartment as well as the CD8 compartment.

The V gene's germline CDR1 is MNHNS and CDR2 SASEGT. V gave up 6 bases and J gave up 8 bases, with 10 bases separating them. This CDR3 spans 12 amino acids. The V and J genes are TRBV6-1 and TRBJ2-2; D is undetermined. The sequence came from a man aged 25 to 40 who received the YFV17D yellow fever vaccine. The specimen was PBMCs, collected 15 days after the yellow fever booster vaccination. The CDR3 region is CASRGPRGELFF. The CDR3 nucleotides read TGTGCCAGCAGGGGTCCTAGGGGGGAGCTGTTTTTT.